The clone carrying this T cell receptor beta chain was picked up one time. This entry belongs to a study of blood T cell repertoires in COVID-19. In the study overall: PBMCs, B-cell-depleted T cells, or T cells were the source of the cDNA or gDNA that made up the material.

The CDR3 has 16 amino acids. Trimming took 6 bases from V and 4 from J; bases not matched to a gene: 11. Germline CDR1 is MDHEN and CDR2 is SYDVKM. In the authors' methods: Reference gene primer amplification in the assay estimated nucleated cell counts. Only in-frame clones appear in the TCRdb table, and some are missing; sequencing was by immunoSEQ multiplex PCR. The V and J calls and clone size come from that table; D and trimming were worked out from the DNA. The sample carries roughly 100,000 clones, 75% to 90% recorded once. The V call is TRBV28, the J call TRBJ2-1; 8 bases map to TRBD2. The receptor was derived from an elderly man with acute or convalescent COVID-19. The sequenced sample was peripheral blood. CDR3 in DNA: TGTGCCAGCAGCCCTTCGAGCGGGAGTTTGTACAATGAGCAGTTCTTC. The encoded protein is CASSPSSGSLYNEQFF. The full variable domain, its missing parts supplied by reference TRBV28 and TRBJ2-1, is DVKVTQSSRYLVKRTGEKVFLECVQDMDHENMFWYRQDPGLGLRLIYFSYDVKMKEKGDIPEGYSVSREKKERFSLILESASTNQTSMYLCASSPSSGSLYNEQFFGPGTRLTVL.